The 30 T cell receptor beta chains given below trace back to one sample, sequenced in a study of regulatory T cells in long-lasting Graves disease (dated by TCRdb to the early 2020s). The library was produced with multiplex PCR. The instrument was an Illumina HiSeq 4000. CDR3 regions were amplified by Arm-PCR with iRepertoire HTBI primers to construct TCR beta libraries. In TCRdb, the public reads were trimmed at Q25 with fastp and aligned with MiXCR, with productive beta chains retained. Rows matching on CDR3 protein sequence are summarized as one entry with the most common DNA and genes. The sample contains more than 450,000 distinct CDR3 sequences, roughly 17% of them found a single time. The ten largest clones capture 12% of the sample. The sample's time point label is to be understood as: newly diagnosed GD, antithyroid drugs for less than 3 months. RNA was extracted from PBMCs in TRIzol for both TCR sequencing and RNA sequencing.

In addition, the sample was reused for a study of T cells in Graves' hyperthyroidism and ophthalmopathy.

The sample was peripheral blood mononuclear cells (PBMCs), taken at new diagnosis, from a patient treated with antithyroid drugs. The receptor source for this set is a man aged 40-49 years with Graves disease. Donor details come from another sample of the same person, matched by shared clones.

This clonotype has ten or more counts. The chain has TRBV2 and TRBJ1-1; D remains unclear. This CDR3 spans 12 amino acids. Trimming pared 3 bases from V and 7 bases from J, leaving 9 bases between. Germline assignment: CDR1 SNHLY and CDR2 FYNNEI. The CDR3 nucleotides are TGTGCCAGCAGTGAGAGGGAAATTGAAGCTTTCTTT. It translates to CASSEREIEAFF.

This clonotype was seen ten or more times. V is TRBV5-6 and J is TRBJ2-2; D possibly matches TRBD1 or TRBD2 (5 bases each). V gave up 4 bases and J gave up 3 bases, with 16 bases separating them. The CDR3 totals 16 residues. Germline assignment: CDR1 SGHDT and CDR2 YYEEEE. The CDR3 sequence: CASSPLGTHHTGELFF. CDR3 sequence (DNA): TGTGCCAGCAGCCCCCTGGGGACCCACCACACCGGGGAGCTGTTTTTT.

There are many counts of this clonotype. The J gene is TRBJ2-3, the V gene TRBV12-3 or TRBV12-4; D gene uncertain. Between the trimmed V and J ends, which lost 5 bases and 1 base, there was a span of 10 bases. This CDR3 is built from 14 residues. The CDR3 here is CASSPFEGTDTQYF. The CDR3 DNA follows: TGTGCCAGCAGTCCTTTTGAGGGCACAGATACGCAGTATTTT.

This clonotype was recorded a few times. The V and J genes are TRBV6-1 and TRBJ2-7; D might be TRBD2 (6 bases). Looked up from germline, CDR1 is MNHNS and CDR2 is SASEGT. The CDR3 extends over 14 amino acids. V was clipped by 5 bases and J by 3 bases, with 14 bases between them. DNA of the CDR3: TGTGCCAGCAGTAACGGGGGACTCCGCTACGAGCAGTACTTC. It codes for CASSNGGLRYEQYF.

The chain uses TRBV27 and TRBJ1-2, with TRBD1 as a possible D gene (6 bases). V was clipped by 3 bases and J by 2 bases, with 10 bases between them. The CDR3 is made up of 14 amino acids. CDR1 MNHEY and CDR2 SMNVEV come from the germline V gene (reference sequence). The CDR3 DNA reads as TGTGCCAGCAGTTTCGTAGGGGGGAACTATGGCTACACCTTC. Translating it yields CASSFVGGNYGYTF.

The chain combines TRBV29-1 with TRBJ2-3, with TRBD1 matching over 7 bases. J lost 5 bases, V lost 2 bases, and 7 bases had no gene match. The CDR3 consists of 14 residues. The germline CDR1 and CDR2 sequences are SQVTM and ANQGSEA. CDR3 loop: CSVETDRRRDTQYF. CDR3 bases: TGCAGCGTTGAAACGGACAGGCGTAGAGATACGCAGTATTTT.

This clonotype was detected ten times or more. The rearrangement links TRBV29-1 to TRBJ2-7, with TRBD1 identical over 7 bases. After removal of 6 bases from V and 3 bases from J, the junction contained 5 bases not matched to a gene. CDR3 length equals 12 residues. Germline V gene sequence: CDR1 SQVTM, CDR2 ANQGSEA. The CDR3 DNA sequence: TGCAGCGTCCGGGACAGCTACTACGAGCAGTACTTC. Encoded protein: CSVRDSYYEQYF.

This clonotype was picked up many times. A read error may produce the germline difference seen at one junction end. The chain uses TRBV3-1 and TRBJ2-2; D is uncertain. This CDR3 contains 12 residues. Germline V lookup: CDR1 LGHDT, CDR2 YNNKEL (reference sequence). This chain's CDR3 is CASSQVTGELFF. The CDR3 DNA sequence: TGCGCCAGCAGCCAAGTAACCGGGGAGCTGTTTTTT.

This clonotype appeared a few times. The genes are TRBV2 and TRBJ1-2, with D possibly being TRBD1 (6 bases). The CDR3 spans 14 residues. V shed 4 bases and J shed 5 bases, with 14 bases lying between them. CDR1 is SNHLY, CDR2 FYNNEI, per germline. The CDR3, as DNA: TGTGCCAGCAGTGGCGGCAGGGGTAAATATGGCTACACCTTC. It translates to CASSGGRGKYGYTF. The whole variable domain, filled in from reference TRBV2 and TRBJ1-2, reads EPEVTQTPSHQVTQMGQEVILRCVPISNHLYFYWYRQILGQKVEFLVSFYNNEISEKSEIFDDQFSVERPDGSNFTLKIRSTKLEDSAMYFCASSGGRGKYGYTFGSGTRLTVV.

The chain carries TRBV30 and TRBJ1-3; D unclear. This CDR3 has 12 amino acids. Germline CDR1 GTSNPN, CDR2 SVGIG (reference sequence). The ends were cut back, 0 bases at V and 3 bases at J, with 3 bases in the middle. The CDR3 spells CAWSVNGNTIYF. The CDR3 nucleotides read TGTGCCTGGAGTGTAAATGGAAACACCATATATTTT. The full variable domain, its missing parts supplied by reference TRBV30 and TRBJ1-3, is SQTIHQWPATLVQPVGSPLSLECTVEGTSNPNLYWYRQAAGRGLQLLFYSVGIGQISSEVPQNLSASRPQDRQFILSSKKLLLSDSGFYLCAWSVNGNTIYFGEGSWLTVV.

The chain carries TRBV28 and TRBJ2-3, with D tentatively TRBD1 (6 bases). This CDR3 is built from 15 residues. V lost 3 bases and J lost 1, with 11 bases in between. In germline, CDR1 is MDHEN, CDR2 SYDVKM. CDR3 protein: CASSFLRGGTDTQYF. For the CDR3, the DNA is TGTGCCAGCAGTTTCCTCAGGGGTGGCACAGATACGCAGTATTTT.

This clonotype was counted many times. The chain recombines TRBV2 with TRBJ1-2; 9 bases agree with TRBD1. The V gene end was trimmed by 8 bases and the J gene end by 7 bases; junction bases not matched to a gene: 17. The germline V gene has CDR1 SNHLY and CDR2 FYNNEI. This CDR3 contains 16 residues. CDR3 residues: CASLPFRDRVGGGYTF. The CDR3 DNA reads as TGTGCCAGCTTACCATTCCGGGACAGGGTTGGAGGTGGCTACACCTTC.

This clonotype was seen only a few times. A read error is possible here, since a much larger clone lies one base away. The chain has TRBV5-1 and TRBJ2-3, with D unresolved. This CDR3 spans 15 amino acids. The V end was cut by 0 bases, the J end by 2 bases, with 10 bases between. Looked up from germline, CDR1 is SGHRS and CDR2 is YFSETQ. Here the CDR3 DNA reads TGCGCCAGCAGCTTGGTGAGAACCTACACAGATACGCAGTATTTT. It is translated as CASSLVRTYTDTQYF. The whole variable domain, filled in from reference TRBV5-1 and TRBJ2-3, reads KAGVTQTPRYLIKTRGQQVTLSCSPISGHRSVSWYQQTPGQGLQFLFEYFSETQRNKGNFPGRFSGRQFSNSRSEMNVSTLELGDSALYLCASSLVRTYTDTQYFGPGTRLTVL.

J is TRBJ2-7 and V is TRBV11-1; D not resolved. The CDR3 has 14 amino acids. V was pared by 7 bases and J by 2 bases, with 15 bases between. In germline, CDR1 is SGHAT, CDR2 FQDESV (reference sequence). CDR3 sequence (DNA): TGTGCCAGCACCCGGGCGGAAGGCGCCTACGAGCAGTACTTC. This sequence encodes CASTRAEGAYEQYF. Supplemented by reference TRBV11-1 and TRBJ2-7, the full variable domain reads EAEVAQSPRYKITEKSQAVAFWCDPISGHATLYWYRQILGQGPELLVQFQDESVVDDSQLPKDRFSAERLKGVDSTLKIQPAELGDSAMYLCASTRAEGAYEQYFGPGTRLTVT.

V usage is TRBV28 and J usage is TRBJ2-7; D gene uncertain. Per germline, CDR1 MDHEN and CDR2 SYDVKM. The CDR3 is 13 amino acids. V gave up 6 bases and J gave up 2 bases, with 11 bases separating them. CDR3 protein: CASRGQVAYEQYF. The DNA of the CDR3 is TGTGCCAGCAGAGGGCAGGTCGCCTACGAGCAGTACTTC.

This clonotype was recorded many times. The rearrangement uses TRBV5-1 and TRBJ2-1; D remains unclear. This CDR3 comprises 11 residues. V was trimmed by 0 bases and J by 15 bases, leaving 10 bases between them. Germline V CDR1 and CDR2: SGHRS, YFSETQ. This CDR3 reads CASSLEDLRFF. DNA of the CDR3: TGCGCCAGCAGCTTGGAGGACCTCAGGTTCTTC.

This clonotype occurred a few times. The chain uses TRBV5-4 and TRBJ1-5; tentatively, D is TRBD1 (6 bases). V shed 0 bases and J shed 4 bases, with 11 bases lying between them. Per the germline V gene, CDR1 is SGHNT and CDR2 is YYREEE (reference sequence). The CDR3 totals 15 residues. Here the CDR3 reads CASSLDGGGNQPQHF. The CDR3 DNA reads TGTGCCAGCAGCTTGGACGGGGGCGGGAATCAGCCCCAGCATTTT.

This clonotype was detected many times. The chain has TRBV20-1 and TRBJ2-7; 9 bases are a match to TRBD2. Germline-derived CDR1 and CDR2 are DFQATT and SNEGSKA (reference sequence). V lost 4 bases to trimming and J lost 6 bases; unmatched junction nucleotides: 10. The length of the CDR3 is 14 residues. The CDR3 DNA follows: TGCAGTGCTATCCGGGCGGGAGGGCCAGGCGAGCAGTACTTC. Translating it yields CSAIRAGGPGEQYF.

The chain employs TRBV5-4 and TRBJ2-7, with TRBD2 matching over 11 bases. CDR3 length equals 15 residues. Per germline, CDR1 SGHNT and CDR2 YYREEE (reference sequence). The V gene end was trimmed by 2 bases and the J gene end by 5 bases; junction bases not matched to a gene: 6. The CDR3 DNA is TGTGCCAGCAGCTTTTTAGCGGGAGGGAACAACGAGCAGTACTTC. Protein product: CASSFLAGGNNEQYF.

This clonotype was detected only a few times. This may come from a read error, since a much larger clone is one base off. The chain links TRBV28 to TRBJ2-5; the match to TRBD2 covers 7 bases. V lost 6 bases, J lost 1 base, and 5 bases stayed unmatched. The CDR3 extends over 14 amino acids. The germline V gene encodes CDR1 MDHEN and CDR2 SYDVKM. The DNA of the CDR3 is TGTGCCAGCAGGTCGAGGGAGGGCCAAGAGACCCAGTACTTC. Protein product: CASRSREGQETQYF.

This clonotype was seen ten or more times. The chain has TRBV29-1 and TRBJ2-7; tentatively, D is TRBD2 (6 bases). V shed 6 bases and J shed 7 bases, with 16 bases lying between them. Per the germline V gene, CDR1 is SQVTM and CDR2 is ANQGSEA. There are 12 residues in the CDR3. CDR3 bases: TGCAGCGTGGAGACCGCGGGGCGGGAGCAGTACTTC. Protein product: CSVETAGREQYF.

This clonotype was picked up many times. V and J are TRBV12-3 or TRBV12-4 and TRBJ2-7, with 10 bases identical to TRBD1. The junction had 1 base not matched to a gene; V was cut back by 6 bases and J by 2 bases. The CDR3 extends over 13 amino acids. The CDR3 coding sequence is TGTGCCAGCAGGACAGGGGGCACCTACGAGCAGTACTTC. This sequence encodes CASRTGGTYEQYF.

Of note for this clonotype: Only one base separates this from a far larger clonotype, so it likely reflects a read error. The CDR3 DNA reads TGTGCCAGCAGACAGGACCCGAAATACCAGCAGTACTTC. Translating gives CASRQDPKYQQYF. This chain connects TRBV28 to TRBJ2-7, with D possibly TRBD1 on 5 matching bases. CDR1 and CDR2 (germline): MDHEN, SYDVKM. The CDR3 runs 13 residues. Trimming took 6 bases from V and 8 from J, leaving 17 bases between them.

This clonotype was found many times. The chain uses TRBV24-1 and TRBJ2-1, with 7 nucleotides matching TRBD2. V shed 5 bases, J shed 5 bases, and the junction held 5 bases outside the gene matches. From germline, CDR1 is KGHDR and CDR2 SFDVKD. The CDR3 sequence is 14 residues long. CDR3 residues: CATSGGLADNEQFF. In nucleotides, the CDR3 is TGTGCCACCAGTGGCGGTCTAGCGGACAATGAGCAGTTCTTC.

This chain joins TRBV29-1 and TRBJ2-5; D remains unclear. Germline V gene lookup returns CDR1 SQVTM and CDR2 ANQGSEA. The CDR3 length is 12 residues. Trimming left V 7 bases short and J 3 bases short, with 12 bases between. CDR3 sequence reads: CSAGTIKETQYF. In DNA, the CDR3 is TGCAGCGCCGGAACCATCAAAGAGACCCAGTACTTC.

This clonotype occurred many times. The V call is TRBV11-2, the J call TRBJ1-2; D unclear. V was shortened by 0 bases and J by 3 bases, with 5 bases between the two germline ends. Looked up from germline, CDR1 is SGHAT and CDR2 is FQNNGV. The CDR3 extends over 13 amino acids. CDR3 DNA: TGTGCCAGCAGCTTAGAACAGTACTATGGCTACACCTTC. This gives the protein CASSLEQYYGYTF.

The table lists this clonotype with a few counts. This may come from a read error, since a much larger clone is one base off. The CDR3 reads CSPSQPVSYNEQFF. CDR3 DNA sequence: TGCAGTCCTAGCCAACCGGTCTCCTACAATGAGCAGTTCTTC. V and J are TRBV20-1 and TRBJ2-1; the D gene is possibly TRBD2 (5 bases). There are 14 residues in the CDR3. Germline lookup yields CDR1 DFQATT and CDR2 SNEGSKA (reference sequence).

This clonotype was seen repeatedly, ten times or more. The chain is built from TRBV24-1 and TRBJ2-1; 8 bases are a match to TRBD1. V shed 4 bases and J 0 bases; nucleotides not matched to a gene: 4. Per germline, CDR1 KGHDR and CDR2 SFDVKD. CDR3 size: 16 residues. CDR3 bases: TGTGCCACCAGTGACCGGGACAGGAGCTCCTACAATGAGCAGTTCTTC. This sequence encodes CATSDRDRSSYNEQFF.

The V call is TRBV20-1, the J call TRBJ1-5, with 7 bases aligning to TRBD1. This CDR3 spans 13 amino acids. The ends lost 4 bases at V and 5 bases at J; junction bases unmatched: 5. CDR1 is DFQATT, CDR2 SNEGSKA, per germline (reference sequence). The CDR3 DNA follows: TGCAGTGCTACGCCTACAGGGGATCAGCCCCAGCATTTT. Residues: CSATPTGDQPQHF.

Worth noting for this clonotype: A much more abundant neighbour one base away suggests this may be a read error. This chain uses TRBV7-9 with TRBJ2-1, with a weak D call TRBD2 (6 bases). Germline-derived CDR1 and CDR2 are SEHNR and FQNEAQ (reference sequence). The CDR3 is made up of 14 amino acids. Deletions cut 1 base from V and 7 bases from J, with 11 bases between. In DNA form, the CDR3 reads TGTGCCAGCAGCTTAGAGGGCGGGATTAATGAGCAGTTCTTC. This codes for CASSLEGGINEQFF.